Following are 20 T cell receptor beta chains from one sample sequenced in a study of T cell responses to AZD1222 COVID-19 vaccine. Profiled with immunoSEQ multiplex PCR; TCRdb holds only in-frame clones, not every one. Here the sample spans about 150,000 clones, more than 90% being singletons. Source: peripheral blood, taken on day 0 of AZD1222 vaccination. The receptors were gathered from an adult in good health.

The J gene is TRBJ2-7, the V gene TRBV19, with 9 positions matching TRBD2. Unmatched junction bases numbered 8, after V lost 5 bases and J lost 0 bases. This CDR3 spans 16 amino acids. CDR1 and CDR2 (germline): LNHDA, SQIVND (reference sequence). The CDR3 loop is CASSDRSSGNSYEQYF. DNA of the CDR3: TGTGCCAGTAGTGATCGATCTAGCGGGAACTCCTACGAGCAGTACTTC.

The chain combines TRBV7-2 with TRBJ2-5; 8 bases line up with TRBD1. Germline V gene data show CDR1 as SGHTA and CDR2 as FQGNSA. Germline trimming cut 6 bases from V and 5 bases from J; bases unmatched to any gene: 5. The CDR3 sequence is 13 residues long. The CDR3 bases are TGTGCCAGCAGGGGAGGACAGGGTGAGACCCAGTACTTC. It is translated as CASRGGQGETQYF.

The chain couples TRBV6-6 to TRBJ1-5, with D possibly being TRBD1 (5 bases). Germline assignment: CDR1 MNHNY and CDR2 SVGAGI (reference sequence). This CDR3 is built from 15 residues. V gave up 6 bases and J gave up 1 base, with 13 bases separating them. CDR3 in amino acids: CASRHWTNSNQPQHF. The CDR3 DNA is TGTGCCAGCAGACACTGGACAAACAGCAATCAGCCCCAGCATTTT.

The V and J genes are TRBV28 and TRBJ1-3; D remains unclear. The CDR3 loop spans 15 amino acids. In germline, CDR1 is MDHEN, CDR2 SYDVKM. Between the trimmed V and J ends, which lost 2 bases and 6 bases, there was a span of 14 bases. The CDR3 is CASSLGVGRENTIYF. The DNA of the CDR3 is TGTGCCAGCAGTTTAGGTGTCGGGAGGGAAAACACCATATATTTT.

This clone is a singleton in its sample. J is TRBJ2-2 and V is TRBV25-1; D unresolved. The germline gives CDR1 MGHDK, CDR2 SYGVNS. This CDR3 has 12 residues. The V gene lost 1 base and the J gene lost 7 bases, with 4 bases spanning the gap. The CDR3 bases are TGTGCCAGCAGTGAATTGGTCGGGGAGCTGTTTTTT. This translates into CASSELVGELFF.

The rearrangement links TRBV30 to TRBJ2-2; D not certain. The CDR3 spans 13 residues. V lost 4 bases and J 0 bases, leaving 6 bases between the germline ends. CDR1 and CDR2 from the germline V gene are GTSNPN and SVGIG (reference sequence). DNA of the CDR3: TGTGCCTGGAATGGGGCGAACACCGGGGAGCTGTTTTTT. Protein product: CAWNGANTGELFF.

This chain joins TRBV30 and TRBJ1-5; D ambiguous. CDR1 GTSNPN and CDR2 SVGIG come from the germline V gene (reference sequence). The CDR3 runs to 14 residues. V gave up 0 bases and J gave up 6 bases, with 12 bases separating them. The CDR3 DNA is TGTGCCTGGAGTGTATCAGGCCGCGCTCAGCCCCAGCATTTT. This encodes CAWSVSGRAQPQHF.

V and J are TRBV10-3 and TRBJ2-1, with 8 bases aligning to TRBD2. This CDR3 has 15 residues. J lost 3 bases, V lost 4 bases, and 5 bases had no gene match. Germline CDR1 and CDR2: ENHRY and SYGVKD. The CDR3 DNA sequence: TGTGCCATCAGTGGGTACAGCGGGAGCTACAATGAGCAGTTCTTC. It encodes CAISGYSGSYNEQFF.

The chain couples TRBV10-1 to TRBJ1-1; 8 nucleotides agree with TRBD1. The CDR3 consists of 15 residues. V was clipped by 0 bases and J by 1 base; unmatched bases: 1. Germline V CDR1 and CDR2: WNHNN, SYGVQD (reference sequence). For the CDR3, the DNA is TGCGCCAGCAGTGAGTCTGGGACAGGGAACACTGAAGCTTTCTTT. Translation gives CASSESGTGNTEAFF.

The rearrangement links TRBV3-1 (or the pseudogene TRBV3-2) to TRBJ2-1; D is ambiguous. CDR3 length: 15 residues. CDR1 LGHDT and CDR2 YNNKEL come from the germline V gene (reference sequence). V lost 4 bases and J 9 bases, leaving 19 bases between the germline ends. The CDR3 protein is CASSPAVGVVSEQFF. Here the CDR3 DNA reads TGTGCCAGCAGCCCAGCCGTTGGTGTGGTTAGTGAGCAGTTCTTC.

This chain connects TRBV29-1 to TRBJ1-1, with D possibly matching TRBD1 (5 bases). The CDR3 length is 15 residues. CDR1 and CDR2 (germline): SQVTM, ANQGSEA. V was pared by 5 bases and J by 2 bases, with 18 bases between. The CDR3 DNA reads TGCAGCGTTAGGCCTTGGGGGGATGGTAACACTGAAGCTTTCTTT. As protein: CSVRPWGDGNTEAFF.

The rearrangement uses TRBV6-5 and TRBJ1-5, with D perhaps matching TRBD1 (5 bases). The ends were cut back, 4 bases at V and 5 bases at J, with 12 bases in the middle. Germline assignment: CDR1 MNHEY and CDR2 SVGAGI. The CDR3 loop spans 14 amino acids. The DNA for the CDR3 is TGTGCCAGCAGTTTCGTGGGGCCCCATCAGCCCCAGCATTTT. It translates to CASSFVGPHQPQHF.

The DNA of the CDR3 is TGCGCCAGCAGGACGAGTATGAACACTGAAGCTTTCTTT. Translation gives CASRTSMNTEAFF. The chain couples TRBV5-1 to TRBJ1-1; no firm D call. Trimming stripped 5 bases from V and 0 bases from J, with 8 bases between. CDR1 is SGHRS, CDR2 YFSETQ, per germline. This CDR3 contains 13 residues.

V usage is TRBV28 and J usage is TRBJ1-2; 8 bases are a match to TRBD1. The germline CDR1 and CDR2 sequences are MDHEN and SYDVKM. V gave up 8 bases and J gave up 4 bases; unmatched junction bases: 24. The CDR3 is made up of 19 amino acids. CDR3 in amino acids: CASGDGTGQPRKGSYGYTF. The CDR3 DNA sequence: TGTGCCAGCGGGGACGGGACAGGTCAACCCCGTAAGGGTTCCTATGGCTACACCTTC.

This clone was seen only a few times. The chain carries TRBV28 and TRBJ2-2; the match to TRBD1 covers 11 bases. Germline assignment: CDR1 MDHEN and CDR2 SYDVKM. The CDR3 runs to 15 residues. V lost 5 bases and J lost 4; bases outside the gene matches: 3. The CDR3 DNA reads TGTGCCAGCAGTAGGGGACAGGGGGTCACCGGGGAGCTGTTTTTT. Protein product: CASSRGQGVTGELFF.

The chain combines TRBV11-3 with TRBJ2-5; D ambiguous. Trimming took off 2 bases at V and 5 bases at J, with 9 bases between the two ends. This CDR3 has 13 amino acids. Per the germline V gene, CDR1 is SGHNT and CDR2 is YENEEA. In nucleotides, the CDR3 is TGTGCCAGCAGCTTATCTAACGGGGAGACCCAGTACTTC. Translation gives CASSLSNGETQYF.

CDR3 DNA: TGTGCCAGCAGCGACGACATCTACGAGCAGTACTTC. Amino acid sequence: CASSDDIYEQYF. The genes are TRBV7-6 and TRBJ2-7; D is unclear. The CDR3 consists of 12 residues. Germline V lookup: CDR1 SGHVS, CDR2 FNYEAQ. V lost 5 bases to trimming and J lost 3 bases, with 8 bases between them.

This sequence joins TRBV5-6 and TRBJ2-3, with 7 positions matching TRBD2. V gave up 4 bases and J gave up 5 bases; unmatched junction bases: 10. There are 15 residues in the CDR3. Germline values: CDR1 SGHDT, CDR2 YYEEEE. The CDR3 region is CASSPLGEGRDTQYF. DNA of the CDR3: TGTGCCAGCAGCCCCTTGGGGGAGGGCCGAGATACGCAGTATTTT.

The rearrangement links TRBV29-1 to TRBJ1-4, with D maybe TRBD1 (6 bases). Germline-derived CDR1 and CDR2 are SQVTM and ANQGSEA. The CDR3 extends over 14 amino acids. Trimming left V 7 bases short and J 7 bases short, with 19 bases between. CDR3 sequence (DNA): TGCAGCGCCCGTACACAGGGTCTGGGTGAAAAACTGTTTTTT. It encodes CSARTQGLGEKLFF. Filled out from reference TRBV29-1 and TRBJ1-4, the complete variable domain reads SAVISQKPSRDICQRGTSLTIQCQVDSQVTMMFWYRQQPGQSLTLIATANQGSEATYESGFVIDKFPISRPNLTFSTLTVSNMSPEDSSIYLCSARTQGLGEKLFFGSGTQLSVL.

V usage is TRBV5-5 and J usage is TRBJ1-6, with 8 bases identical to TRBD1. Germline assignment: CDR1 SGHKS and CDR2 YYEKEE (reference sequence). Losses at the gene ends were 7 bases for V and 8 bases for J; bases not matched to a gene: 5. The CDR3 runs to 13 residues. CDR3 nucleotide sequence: TGTGCCAGCGCGGACAGGGAGTATTCACCCCTCCACTTT. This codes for CASADREYSPLHF.